The following is a TCR beta chain sequence with its context. The data were taken from a study of shared clonotypes between healthy human individuals. Study-wide context: Samples came from a couple of female and a few male donors aged 18 to 49.

Adult donors, all healthy and HIV-negative, had no recent acute infections or vaccinations. Donors comprised only Caucasian adults living in Nashville, Tennessee. Splitting of CD4+ cells produced CD45RA+ naive and CD45RA-negative memory subsets. This table comes from immunoSEQ multiplex PCR, and its TCRdb copy is limited to in-frame clones, with some not included. The profile shows about 2 million clones, roughly 94% of them singletons. The sample taken for sequencing was naive CD4+ T cells sorted from blood. Sample subset: CD45RA+ positively selected. The TCR was taken from a man aged 18 to 30 in good health.

The DNA for the CDR3 is TGTGCCAGCAGCAAAAAAGTGCAGGGGAGGAAGTCCTACGAGCAGTACTTC. This translates into CASSKKVQGRKSYEQYF. The chain links TRBV21-1 to TRBJ2-7. TRBV21-1 has pseudogene status. The CDR3 sequence is 17 residues long.